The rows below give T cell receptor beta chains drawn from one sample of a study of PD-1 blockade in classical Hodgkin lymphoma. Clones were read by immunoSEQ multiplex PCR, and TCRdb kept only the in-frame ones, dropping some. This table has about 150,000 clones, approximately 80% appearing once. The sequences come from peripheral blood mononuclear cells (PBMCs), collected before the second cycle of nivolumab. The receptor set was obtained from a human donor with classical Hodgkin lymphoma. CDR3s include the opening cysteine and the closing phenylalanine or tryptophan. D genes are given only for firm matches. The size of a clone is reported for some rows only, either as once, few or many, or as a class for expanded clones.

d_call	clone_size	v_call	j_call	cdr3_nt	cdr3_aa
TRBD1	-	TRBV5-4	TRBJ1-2	TGTGCCAGCAGCTCCAATAGACAGGGCGGTGGCTACACCTTC	CASSSNRQGGGYTF
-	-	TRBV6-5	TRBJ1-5	TGTGCCAGCAGTCCCCTTGGGCCCCAGCATTTT	CASSPLGPQHF
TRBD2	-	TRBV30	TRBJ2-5	TGTGCCTGGAGCGAGAACCGACTAGCGGGAGTGGAGACCCAGTACTTC	CAWSENRLAGVETQYF
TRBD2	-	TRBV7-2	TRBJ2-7	TGTGCCAGCAGCTTAAATAACGCGGGAGGGCCAGGAGAGCAGTACTTC	CASSLNNAGGPGEQYF
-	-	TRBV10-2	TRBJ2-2	TGCGCCAGCAGTGTAGGGAACACCGGGGAGCTGTTTTTT	CASSVGNTGELFF
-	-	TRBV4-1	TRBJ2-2	TGCGCCAGCAGCTTGAGTGGGGCCACGAACACCGGGGAGCTGTTTTTT	CASSLSGATNTGELFF
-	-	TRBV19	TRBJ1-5	TGTGCCAGTGACTTGGAGGGCGCTTATGGCAATCAGCCCCAGCATTTT	CASDLEGAYGNQPQHF
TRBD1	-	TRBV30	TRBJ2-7	TGTGCCTGGAGTGTACAGGGGTCCTACGAGCAGTACTTC	CAWSVQGSYEQYF
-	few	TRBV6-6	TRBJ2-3	TGTGCCAGCAGTTATCTGAGAGGGGCGTCCACAGATACGCAGTATTTT	CASSYLRGASTDTQYF
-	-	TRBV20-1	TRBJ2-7	TGCAGTGCTAGGAGCTCCTACGAGCAGTACTTC	CSARSSYEQYF
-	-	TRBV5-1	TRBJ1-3	TGCGCCAGCAGATTTTGGGAATCTGGAAACACCATATATTTT	CASRFWESGNTIYF
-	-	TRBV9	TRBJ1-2	TGTGCCAGCAGCGTAGGGACAGCTAACTATGGCTACACCTTC	CASSVGTANYGYTF
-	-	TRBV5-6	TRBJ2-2	TGTGCCAGCAGCTCCCTGGTCCTGGTTGGGACCGGGGAGCTGTTTTTT	CASSSLVLVGTGELFF